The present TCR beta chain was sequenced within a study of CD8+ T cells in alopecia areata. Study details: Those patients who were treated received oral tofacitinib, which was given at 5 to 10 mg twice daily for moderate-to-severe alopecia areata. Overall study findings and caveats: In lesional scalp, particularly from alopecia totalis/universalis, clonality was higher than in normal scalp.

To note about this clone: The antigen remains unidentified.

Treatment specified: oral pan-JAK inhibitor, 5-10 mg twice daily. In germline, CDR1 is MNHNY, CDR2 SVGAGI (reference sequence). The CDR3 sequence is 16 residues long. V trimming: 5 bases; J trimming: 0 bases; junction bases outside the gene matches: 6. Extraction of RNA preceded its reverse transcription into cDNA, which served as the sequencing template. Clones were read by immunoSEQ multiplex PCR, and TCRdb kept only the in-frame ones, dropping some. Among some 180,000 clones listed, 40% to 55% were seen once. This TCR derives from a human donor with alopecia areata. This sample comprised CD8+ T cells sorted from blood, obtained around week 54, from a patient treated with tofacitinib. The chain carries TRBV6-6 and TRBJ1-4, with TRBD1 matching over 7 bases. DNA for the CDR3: TGTGCCAGCAGTCTGGGACAGCCAACAACTAATGAAAAACTGTTTTTT. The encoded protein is CASSLGQPTTNEKLFF.